This T cell receptor beta chain derives from a study of human T cells and chemical hapten exposure. Study outcomes and limitations: In comparison with controls, expanded TCRs gave rise to a significantly larger number of large CDR3 similarity clusters. Donors' alopecia may make their immune response differ from healthy people's.

Time point here: patch test 2, 6 weeks after DPC sensitization. Regarding treatment: therapeutic diphenylcyclopropenone sensitization with weekly scalp DPC. There are 13 residues in the CDR3. Trimming left V 5 bases short and J 5 bases short, with 10 bases between. This clonotype was counted at least ten times. The antigen is undetermined. TCRdb used MiXCR to reprocess the RACE reads, holding one entry per CDR3 protein. The sample contains roughly 380,000 distinct CDR3 sequences, 6% to 7% of which appear only once. This rearrangement joins TRBV12-3 or TRBV12-4 to TRBJ1-5; no definite D call. The sequences come from whole blood, collected in connection with sensitization to the hapten diphenylcyclopropenone (DPC). This receptor was identified in a woman between 18 and 30 years old with alopecia areata. Some clones in this sample may be carry-over from other donors' samples. The CDR3 sequence is CASSIFGHQPQHF. CDR3 bases: TGTGCCAGCAGTATTTTCGGACATCAGCCCCAGCATTTT.